The 17 T cell receptor beta chains given below trace back to one sample, sequenced in a study of T-cell memory formation after mild COVID-19 (dated by TCRdb to the early 2020s). The library was built by means of 5' RACE. The listed sequencing device is Illumina NovaSeq 6000. TCRdb ran its own pipeline on the public reads, namely fastp trimming at Q25 and MiXCR clone calling, and kept in-frame beta chains. Here each entry gathers all rows of one CDR3 protein and keeps the most common genes and DNA. The sample profile shows around 260,000 distinct CDR3 sequences; about 16% of them were found once. Approximately 23% of the sample rests with the top ten. Material for sequencing was PBMCs or a T cell subset sorted from them (not recorded which). The receptors derive from a man between 18 and 29 years old who had mild COVID-19 (a few samples of this study predate the infection). The sample titles of this study are shuffled in the database, so cell type and time point are left out; the donor was told from shared clones.

As to this clonotype: This may arise from a read error, as a much more abundant clone is one base away. Here the CDR3 reads CDSSLGGGTAYEQYF. CDR3 nucleotide sequence: TGTGACAGCAGCTTAGGGGGCGGGACCGCCTACGAGCAGTACTTC. The rearrangement links TRBV7-2 to TRBJ2-7, with D perhaps matching TRBD1 (7 bases). The CDR3 consists of 15 residues. CDR1 and CDR2 from the germline V gene are SGHTA and FQGNSA.

This clonotype was counted between two and nine times. The rearrangement links TRBV29-1 to TRBJ1-4; no clear D. Trimming pared 5 bases from V and 8 bases from J, leaving 15 bases between. The CDR3 covers 13 residues. CDR1 is SQVTM, CDR2 ANQGSEA, per germline. CDR3 in DNA: TGCAGCGTTCGTCGAACGGAAGGGGAAAAACTGTTTTTT. Its protein product is CSVRRTEGEKLFF.

This clonotype came up a few times. The chain links TRBV5-5 to TRBJ1-4; no firm D call. Trimming shortened V by 4 bases and J by 8 bases, and 15 bases separated the two germline ends. The germline CDR1 and CDR2 sequences are SGHKS and YYEKEE (reference sequence). CDR3 length equals 14 residues. CDR3 residues: CASSGQDLLEKLFF. In DNA form, the CDR3 reads TGTGCCAGCAGCGGGCAGGATCTGCTCGAAAAACTGTTTTTT.

This clonotype showed up many times. The J gene is TRBJ2-3, the V gene TRBV4-1; 11 positions agree with TRBD1. This CDR3 is built from 19 residues. With 0 bases clipped from V and 1 base from J, the junction kept 9 bases outside the gene matches. Germline CDR1 and CDR2: MGHRA and YSYEKL. CDR3 sequence (DNA): TGCGCCAGCAGCCAAGAGCCGGGACAGGGGGTTATTGGCACAGATACGCAGTATTTT. Translation: CASSQEPGQGVIGTDTQYF.

This clonotype was seen only a few times. This rearrangement joins TRBV7-9 to TRBJ1-3; no clear D. CDR3 length: 15 amino acids. Per germline, CDR1 SEHNR and CDR2 FQNEAQ (reference sequence). Trimming cost V 3 bases and J 3 bases, with 12 bases left between them. The CDR3 bases are TGTGCCAGCAGCTTCGGACCGATAAATGGAAACACCATATATTTT. Its protein is CASSFGPINGNTIYF.

This clonotype was detected a few times. The chain recombines TRBV20-1 with TRBJ2-7; D unresolved. The CDR3 is 13 residues long. Germline CDR1 reads DFQATT; CDR2 reads SNEGSKA (reference sequence). Trimming took 5 bases from V and 2 from J, leaving 13 bases between them. The CDR3 protein is CSASDGPPYEQYF. CDR3 in DNA: TGCAGTGCTTCCGACGGTCCACCCTACGAGCAGTACTTC.

This clonotype has just a few counts. The chain combines TRBV7-2 with TRBJ2-3, with 8 bases fitting TRBD1. CDR3 size: 13 residues. Germline V lookup: CDR1 SGHTA, CDR2 FQGNSA. V gave up 5 bases and J gave up 6 bases; unmatched junction bases: 4. CDR3 nucleotides: TGTGCCAGCAGCATAGACAGGGGTGATACGCAGTATTTT. Translating it yields CASSIDRGDTQYF. Complete variable domain (other parts from reference TRBV7-2 and TRBJ2-3): GAGVSQSPSNKVTEKGKDVELRCDPISGHTALYWYRQSLGQGLEFLIYFQGNSAPDKSGLPSDRFSAERTGGSVSTLTIQRTQQEDSAVYLCASSIDRGDTQYFGPGTRLTVL.

This clonotype has more than one count but fewer than ten. V usage is TRBV6-5 and J usage is TRBJ2-1; D may be TRBD2 (6 bases). CDR1 is MNHEY and CDR2 is SVGAGI in the germline V gene. V was cut by 0 bases and J by 9 bases, with 15 bases left in between. The CDR3 sequence is 15 residues long. CDR3 sequence: CASSYSMGLGGEQFF. The DNA of the CDR3 is TGTGCCAGCAGTTACTCGATGGGACTTGGGGGTGAGCAGTTCTTC.

This clonotype appeared a few times. This sequence joins TRBV7-9 and TRBJ2-1; a possible D gene is TRBD2 (6 bases). The CDR3 contains 12 residues. Germline CDR1 SEHNR, CDR2 FQNEAQ (reference sequence). Trimming cost V 10 bases and J 9 bases, with 16 bases left between them. The CDR3: CAIRRGGSEQFF. CDR3 coding DNA: TGTGCCATACGGCGGGGCGGCTCTGAGCAGTTCTTC.

The V gene is TRBV4-3, the J gene TRBJ1-1, with D possibly TRBD1 on 5 matching bases. V was pared by 0 bases and J by 7 bases, with 12 bases between. The CDR3 is made up of 14 amino acids. Germline lookup yields CDR1 LGHNA and CDR2 YSLEER. For the CDR3, the DNA is TGCGCCAGCAGCCAAGATGGGAGACAGCTTGAAGCTTTCTTT. Translation: CASSQDGRQLEAFF.

The chain carries TRBV10-3 and TRBJ2-1, with D perhaps TRBD2 (7 bases). The CDR3 loop spans 21 amino acids. V was cut by 4 bases and J by 0 bases, with 28 bases left in between. The germline CDR1 and CDR2 sequences are ENHRY and SYGVKD. The CDR3: CAISGISEGGGLTSSYNEQFF. The CDR3 DNA sequence: TGTGCCATCAGTGGGATCTCTGAGGGCGGGGGCCTTACTAGCTCCTACAATGAGCAGTTCTTC.

This clonotype was found a few times. DNA for the CDR3: TGTGCCAGCAGCACACAGAATACGGGGAGAGAGCAGTACTTC. Its translation is CASSTQNTGREQYF. The rearrangement links TRBV7-2 to TRBJ2-7; D may be TRBD2 (5 bases). This CDR3 is built from 14 residues. Trimming shortened V by 5 bases and J by 7 bases, and 18 bases separated the two germline ends. The germline V gene has CDR1 SGHTA and CDR2 FQGNSA.

The rearrangement joins TRBV12-3 or TRBV12-4 to TRBJ2-5; D is uncertain. This CDR3 region has 14 residues. V lost 2 bases to trimming and J lost 3 bases, with 10 bases between them. The CDR3 loop is CASSLWGTKETQYF. CDR3 sequence (DNA): TGTGCCAGCAGTTTATGGGGTACGAAAGAGACCCAGTACTTC.

This clonotype was seen only a few times. The chain couples TRBV12-3 or TRBV12-4 to TRBJ1-1, with no clear D. The length of the CDR3 is 13 residues. Trimming took off 7 bases at V and 4 bases at J, with 13 bases between the two ends. The CDR3 coding sequence is TGTGCCAGCACCTCCACAGCGTCCACTGAAGCTTTCTTT. Translation: CASTSTASTEAFF.

This clonotype has a count of ten or more. This chain connects TRBV10-3 to TRBJ2-3; no reliable D call. CDR1 is ENHRY, CDR2 SYGVKD, per germline. V gave up 3 bases and J gave up 1 base, with 5 bases separating them. The CDR3 contains 13 residues. The CDR3 coding sequence is TGTGCCATCAGTGAAGACCGCACAGATACGCAGTATTTT. It encodes CAISEDRTDTQYF.

The chain has TRBV6-5 and TRBJ1-1, with D unclear. The CDR3 runs 11 residues. The V gene lost 2 bases and the J gene lost 8 bases, with 6 bases spanning the gap. Germline V CDR1 and CDR2: MNHEY, SVGAGI. This CDR3 is CASSYGKEAFF. The CDR3 nucleotides are TGTGCCAGCAGTTACGGAAAAGAAGCTTTCTTT.

The rearrangement uses TRBV7-2 and TRBJ1-2, with unresolved D. The V and J ends lost 1 base and 8 bases respectively, with 20 bases between them. The germline V gene encodes CDR1 SGHTA and CDR2 FQGNSA. This CDR3 has 16 residues. This chain's CDR3 is CASSLGQQLTATGYTF. The CDR3 DNA reads as TGTGCCAGCAGCTTAGGACAACAGCTCACAGCAACGGGCTACACCTTC.